The 8 T cell receptor beta chains reported below all come from one sample, sequenced in a study of blood T cell repertoires in COVID-19. Sequenced by immunoSEQ multiplex PCR; TCRdb stores in-frame clones only, minus some. The sample shows 120,000 or so clones, about 90% of them seen only once. Sequenced sample: peripheral blood. These TCRs come from a human donor in a cohort sampled during active COVID-19.

The CDR3 is CASTVAGGQLNTGELFF. The CDR3 nucleotides read TGTGCCAGCACCGTAGCGGGAGGGCAACTGAACACCGGGGAGCTGTTTTTT. The chain has TRBV27 and TRBJ2-2; 11 nucleotides agree with TRBD2. The V gene's germline CDR1 is MNHEY and CDR2 SMNVEV (reference sequence). The CDR3 length is 17 residues. The junction had 8 bases not matched to a gene; V was cut back by 7 bases and J by 1 base.

CDR3 in amino acids: CASSEIEFSGYTF. The CDR3 nucleotides read TGTGCCAGCAGTGAAATTGAGTTTTCCGGCTACACCTTC. The rearrangement joins TRBV6-1 to TRBJ1-2, with D unclear. V lost 2 bases and J lost 8, with 12 bases in between. The CDR3 is 13 residues long. Germline values: CDR1 MNHNS, CDR2 SASEGT.

The genes are TRBV28 and TRBJ1-1, with 8 bases matching TRBD1. The CDR3 is 15 amino acids. V was pared by 6 bases and J by 0 bases, with 6 bases of the junction left unmatched. Germline V gene lookup returns CDR1 MDHEN and CDR2 SYDVKM. For the CDR3, the DNA is TGTGCCAGCAGCGACTTGACAGGGGTGAACACTGAAGCTTTCTTT. This encodes CASSDLTGVNTEAFF.

The chain uses TRBV9 and TRBJ2-4, with D maybe TRBD2 (5 bases). The CDR3 runs 14 residues. With 2 bases removed from V and 8 bases from J, the gap between germline ends came to 14 bases. CDR1 and CDR2 (germline): SGDLS, YYNGEE. CDR3 sequence reads: CASSVVGDRDIQYF. In nucleotides, the CDR3 is TGTGCCAGCAGCGTGGTCGGGGATAGGGACATTCAGTACTTC.

The V gene is TRBV18, the J gene TRBJ1-4; no clear D gene. V was cut by 2 bases and J by 3 bases, with 10 bases left in between. The CDR3 contains 15 residues. CDR1 KGHSH and CDR2 LQKENI come from the germline V gene. The DNA for the CDR3 is TGTGCCAGCTCACCATCGAACAGACCTAATGAAAAACTGTTTTTT. Its translation: CASSPSNRPNEKLFF.

The chain combines TRBV4-1 with TRBJ2-1; 8 bases are a match to TRBD2. Trimming cost V 0 bases and J 9 bases; bases outside gene matches: 7. The CDR3 contains 15 residues. Germline CDR1 reads MGHRA; CDR2 reads YSYEKL. The CDR3 is CASSQDPQRGSEQFF. CDR3 bases: TGCGCCAGCAGCCAAGATCCCCAGCGGGGGAGTGAGCAGTTCTTC.

A remark on this clone: The junction departs from the called germline gene at one end, perhaps through a read error. The chain carries TRBV6-2 or TRBV6-3 and TRBJ2-1; 12 bases align to TRBD2. CDR1 is MNHEY, CDR2 SVGEGT, per germline. The CDR3 extends over 19 amino acids. DNA for the CDR3: TGTGCCAGCAGTCACTCCTGGACTAGCGGGATCCTTTTGGACAATGAGCAGTTCTTC. It specifies CASSHSWTSGILLDNEQFF.

The chain uses TRBV6-5 and TRBJ1-1; D might be TRBD1 (6 bases). The V end was cut by 6 bases, the J end by 3 bases, with 11 bases between. Germline values: CDR1 MNHEY, CDR2 SVGAGI. The CDR3 sequence is 13 residues long. The CDR3 spells CASRNREYTEAFF. The CDR3, as DNA: TGTGCCAGCAGGAACAGGGAGTACACTGAAGCTTTCTTT.